This TCR beta chain was recorded in a study of blood T cell repertoires in COVID-19. Sequencing used immunoSEQ multiplex PCR; TCRdb keeps in-frame clones, though not all of them. The repertoire holds nearly 65,000 clones, with about 86% as singletons. Trimming shortened V by 2 bases and J by 6 bases, and 12 bases separated the two germline ends. Germline V gene lookup returns CDR1 MGHRA and CDR2 YSYEKL. The CDR3 has 14 amino acids. Sequencing was performed on peripheral blood. V usage is TRBV4-1 and J usage is TRBJ2-3; D is uncertain. The TCR sequence derives from a human donor in a cohort sampled during active COVID-19. The CDR3 reads CASSQSPYVDTQYF. In nucleotides, the CDR3 is TGCGCCAGCAGCCAAAGCCCCTACGTGGATACGCAGTATTTT.